A single sample is the source of the 15 T cell receptor beta chains below, sequenced in a study of cytomegalovirus exposure and HLA in healthy donors. Primers: 60 Vbeta forward and 13 Jbeta reverse. Sequencing was performed with immunoSEQ multiplex PCR; in TCRdb, only in-frame clones are kept and a portion is missing. The sample lists about 150,000 clones; approximately 74% were seen once. The sequenced sample was PBMCs. Source of these receptors: a man between 18 and 35 years old in good health and CMV-seronegative.

This chain links TRBV27 with TRBJ2-7; 8 nucleotides align to TRBD2. The CDR3 runs to 15 residues. With 4 bases clipped from V and 4 bases from J, the junction kept 9 bases outside the gene matches. The germline gives CDR1 MNHEY, CDR2 SMNVEV (reference sequence). The CDR3 loop reads CASSSGGGFWYEQYF. The CDR3 DNA reads TGTGCCAGCAGTTCCGGCGGGGGGTTTTGGTACGAGCAGTACTTC.

The chain is built from TRBV20-1 and TRBJ2-1; maybe TRBD1 (5 bases). The germline gives CDR1 DFQATT, CDR2 SNEGSKA (reference sequence). The length of the CDR3 is 10 residues. Deletions cut 4 bases from V and 7 bases from J, with 5 bases between. For the CDR3, the DNA is TGCAGTGCTAACAGGAATGAGCAGTTCTTC. It encodes CSANRNEQFF.

This clone came up a few times. The chain recombines TRBV7-9 with TRBJ2-2; no firm D call. This CDR3 has 14 residues. Germline loops: CDR1 SEHNR, CDR2 FQNEAQ (reference sequence). The V and J ends lost 4 bases and 5 bases respectively, with 11 bases between them. The CDR3 sequence is CASSSLRWTGELFF. The DNA for the CDR3 is TGTGCCAGCAGCTCACTAAGGTGGACCGGGGAGCTGTTTTTT.

This chain uses TRBV5-6 with TRBJ1-6; D remains ambiguous. The CDR3 has 15 amino acids. Germline V gives CDR1 SGHDT, CDR2 YYEEEE. Trimming removed 4 bases at V and 7 bases at J, with 15 bases between. The CDR3 DNA reads TGTGCCAGCAGCCCCCGCTCCGGGTTCAATTCACCCCTCCACTTT. This translates into CASSPRSGFNSPLHF.

The chain employs TRBV27 and TRBJ2-2, with D possibly TRBD1 on 8 matching bases. Germline CDR1 MNHEY, CDR2 SMNVEV (reference sequence). The CDR3 runs 15 residues. V lost 4 bases, J lost 6 bases, and 15 bases lay in between. The CDR3 loop reads CASSSYRGGAGELFF. The CDR3 region has the DNA TGTGCCAGCAGTTCCTACAGGGGGGGGGCCGGGGAGCTGTTTTTT.

The chain joins TRBV27 to TRBJ1-3; tentatively, D is TRBD1 (5 bases). The CDR3 loop spans 17 amino acids. The germline V and J ends were trimmed by 2 bases and 0 bases, with 14 bases remaining between them. Per germline, CDR1 MNHEY and CDR2 SMNVEV (reference sequence). CDR3 in amino acids: CASSLKGRAFSGNTIYF. In nucleotides, the CDR3 is TGTGCCAGCAGTTTAAAGGGCAGGGCTTTCTCTGGAAACACCATATATTTT.

J is TRBJ2-7 and V is TRBV4-2, with no clear D. The CDR3 is made up of 14 amino acids. Trimming removed 1 base at V and 3 bases at J, with 10 bases between. Germline V gives CDR1 LGHNA, CDR2 YNFKEQ. The chain's CDR3 is CASSQVQANYEQYF. CDR3 sequence (DNA): TGTGCCAGCAGCCAAGTCCAGGCCAACTACGAGCAGTACTTC.

The rearrangement uses TRBV6-5 and TRBJ1-1; TRBD1 aligns across 11 bases. Germline assignment: CDR1 MNHEY and CDR2 SVGAGI. Trimming removed 6 bases from V and 4 bases from J; junction bases left unmatched: 7. The CDR3 has 15 amino acids. The CDR3 spells CASRTMGTGGTEAFF. CDR3 sequence (DNA): TGTGCCAGCAGGACCATGGGGACAGGGGGCACTGAAGCTTTCTTT.

This clone was picked up a small number of times. The chain recombines TRBV6-1 with TRBJ2-2; 9 nucleotides match TRBD1. Per germline, CDR1 MNHNS and CDR2 SASEGT. The CDR3 extends over 14 amino acids. Trimming cost V 10 bases and J 1 base; bases outside gene matches: 4. CDR3 in DNA: TGTGCCATCAGGACAGGGGTGAACACCGGGGAGCTGTTTTTT. This encodes CAIRTGVNTGELFF.

V usage is TRBV15 and J usage is TRBJ2-1; possibly TRBD2 for D (5 bases). CDR1 and CDR2 (germline): LNHNV, YYDKDF (reference sequence). The CDR3 is 15 residues long. V lost 0 bases and J lost 5, with 11 bases in between. The CDR3: CATSRDLGGHNEQFF. CDR3 sequence (DNA): TGTGCCACCAGCAGAGATCTAGGAGGACACAATGAGCAGTTCTTC.

This chain uses TRBV6-5 with TRBJ2-2; D call uncertain. This CDR3 spans 12 amino acids. V dropped 6 bases and J dropped 5 bases, with 7 bases sitting between them. The germline V gene has CDR1 MNHEY and CDR2 SVGAGI. CDR3 sequence: CASSRETGELFF. The CDR3, as DNA: TGTGCCAGCAGCCGTGAGACCGGGGAGCTGTTTTTT.

Remarks on this clone: One end of the junction varies from germline; a read error may be responsible. This sample also contains other DNA sequences that code for the same CDR3. The chain recombines TRBV6-6 with TRBJ1-6, with D tentatively TRBD1 (5 bases). Germline V gene lookup returns CDR1 MNHNY and CDR2 SVGAGI (reference sequence). CDR3 length: 16 amino acids. The DNA of the CDR3 is TGTGCTAGCACGTGGGAGCGGGGACCGAGAAATTCACCCCTCCACTTT. Translating gives CASTWERGPRNSPLHF.

The chain recombines TRBV7-8 with TRBJ1-1; 7 bases are shared with TRBD1. With 5 bases clipped from V and 5 bases from J, the junction kept 11 bases outside the gene matches. This CDR3 is built from 15 residues. Germline V CDR1 and CDR2: SGHVS, FQNEAQ. DNA for the CDR3: TGTGCCAGCAGCCCCCGACCTTCAGGGGGGACTGAAGCTTTCTTT. Residues: CASSPRPSGGTEAFF. The complete variable domain, with remaining parts taken from reference TRBV7-8 and TRBJ1-1, reads GAGVSQSPRYKVAKRGQDVALRCDPISGHVSLFWYQQALGQGPEFLTYFQNEAQLDKSGLPSDRFFAERPEGSVSTLKIQRTQQEDSAVYLCASSPRPSGGTEAFFGQGTRLTVV.

V and J are TRBV9 and TRBJ1-2, with D unresolved. Trimming removed 0 bases at V and 8 bases at J, with 23 bases between. The CDR3 loop spans 17 amino acids. The germline V gene encodes CDR1 SGDLS and CDR2 YYNGEE. CDR3 nucleotide sequence: TGTGCCAGCAGCGTAGGATTGAACAGCCAACTCTCGGGGGGCTACACCTTC. Its translation: CASSVGLNSQLSGGYTF. Variable domain in full (rest from reference TRBV9 and TRBJ1-2): DSGVTQTPKHLITATGQRVTLRCSPRSGDLSVYWYQQSLDQGLQFLIQYYNGEERAKGNILERFSAQQFPDLHSELNLSSLELGDSALYFCASSVGLNSQLSGGYTFGSGTRLTVV.

This sequence joins TRBV28 and TRBJ1-3; D is perhaps TRBD1 (5 bases). The germline V and J ends were trimmed by 2 bases and 5 bases, with 10 bases remaining between them. Per the germline V gene, CDR1 is MDHEN and CDR2 is SYDVKM. The CDR3 totals 14 residues. CDR3 sequence (DNA): TGTGCCAGCAGTTTAGGTCCAGGGCGAAACACCATATATTTT. This codes for CASSLGPGRNTIYF. Full variable domain (outside the CDR3, taken from reference TRBV28 and TRBJ1-3): DVKVTQSSRYLVKRTGEKVFLECVQDMDHENMFWYRQDPGLGLRLIYFSYDVKMKEKGDIPEGYSVSREKKERFSLILESASTNQTSMYLCASSLGPGRNTIYFGEGSWLTVV.